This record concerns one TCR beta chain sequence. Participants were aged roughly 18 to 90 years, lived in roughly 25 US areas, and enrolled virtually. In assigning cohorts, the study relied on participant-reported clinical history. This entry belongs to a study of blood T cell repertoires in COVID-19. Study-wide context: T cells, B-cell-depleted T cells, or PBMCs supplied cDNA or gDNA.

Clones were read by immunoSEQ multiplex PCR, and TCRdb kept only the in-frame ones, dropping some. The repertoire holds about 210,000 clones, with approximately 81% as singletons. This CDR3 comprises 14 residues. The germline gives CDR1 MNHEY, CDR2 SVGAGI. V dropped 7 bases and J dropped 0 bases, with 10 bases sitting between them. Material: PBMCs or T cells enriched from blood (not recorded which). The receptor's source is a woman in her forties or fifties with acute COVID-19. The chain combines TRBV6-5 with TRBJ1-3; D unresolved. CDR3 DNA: TGTGCCAGCAAAAGCACGAGCTCTGGAAACACCATATATTTT. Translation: CASKSTSSGNTIYF.